This T cell receptor (beta chain) was captured in a study of blood T cell repertoires in COVID-19 (TCRdb year 2020). Context from the whole study: Samples from collaborators originated in the United States, Italy and Spain and spanned both the acute and convalescent phases of COVID-19. Samples came from the ongoing ImmuneRACE study (first 160 participants) plus 1,254 subjects from 6 global collaborators. Where HLA class I and class II types were available, the types were taken from metadata supplied by the sample provider, not from assay-based typing. Deeply sampled blood TCRbeta repertoires from subjects exposed to, actively infected with, or recovered from COVID-19 were included in the dataset. Sample metadata almost always included a de-identified subject ID, COVID-19 status, age in years and sex. The repertoires were made available in a free public database intended to serve as a resource for research on the immune response to SARS-CoV-2. The prospective study material was composed of cDNA or gDNA derived from T cells, B-cell-depleted T cells, or PBMCs. Broader findings and caveats from the paper: The quantity of clinical and demographic metadata differed by source and by participant and was supplied without curation.

In Seattle, one collaborating source enrolled patients while the infection was active and tracked those patients longitudinally over the course of disease. The collaborating institutions used their own protocols to collect whole blood in K2EDTA tubes. For TCRbeta analysis, collaborators shipped samples in one of three forms: frozen whole blood, isolated PBMCs, or DNA extracted from either of those sample types. A remark on this clone: There is no known antigen for this receptor. No quality values exist for individual bases; no much larger clone is one base distant.

According to the germline V gene, CDR1 reads MNHEY and CDR2 reads SVGEGT. V drops 2 bases and J drops 3 bases, leaving 10 bases in between. The CDR3 spans 15 residues, from the cysteine through the phenylalanine. The CDR3 DNA has 45 bases and is translated from base 1. The immunoSEQ Assay, a bias-controlled multiplex PCR, was used to amplify TCRbeta CDR3 regions from genomic DNA. The paper's processing steps were these. The number of nucleated cells in each sample was estimated by amplification of reference gene primers within the assay. To quantify the absolute abundance of each unique TCRbeta CDR3 rearrangement, sequence reads were collapsed and filtered. For each sample, productive Simpson clonality was calculated as the square root of Simpson's diversity index over productive rearrangements. This is the immuneACCESS table as TCRdb keeps it, with only in-frame sequences that have V and J called. A part of the clones is gone; compared with another copy, unresolved V genes explain less than half, and the rest is unexplained. V and J calls and clone size are copied from that table; D and trimming were computed from the DNA. The sample records 160,000 or so clones, roughly 85% of which are singletons. The top ten constitute less than 6.5% of the sample.

The specimen was peripheral blood. The chain is encoded by TRBV6-2 or TRBV6-3 joined to TRBJ2-2; TRBD2 might be the D gene, on 6 matching bases. This clonotype was sampled from a woman aged 45-60 years with COVID-19, enrolled during active disease. The CDR3 sequence is CASSYMRGDTGELFF. The nucleotide sequence reads TGTGCCAGCAGTTACATGCGGGGTGACACCGGGGAGCTGTTTTTT.